This T cell receptor beta chain was sequenced during a study of cytomegalovirus exposure and HLA in healthy donors. The study ran its PCR with 60 Vbeta and 13 Jbeta primers. Using immunoSEQ multiplex PCR, the repertoire was profiled, and TCRdb retains in-frame clones only, with some absent. The sample carries roughly 160,000 clones, roughly 76% recorded once. The CDR3 has 18 residues. The germline CDR1 and CDR2 sequences are SGHVS and FNYEAQ. V was trimmed by 1 base and J by 1 base, leaving 19 bases between them. The TCR sequence derives from a man aged 60 to 75 in good health and CMV-seronegative. Specimen: PBMCs. This chain connects TRBV7-6 to TRBJ2-5; a weak D match, TRBD1 (6 bases). CDR3 residues: CASSLVPSGQQIQETQYF. The CDR3 DNA is TGTGCCAGCAGCTTAGTCCCTTCCGGACAGCAAATCCAAGAGACCCAGTACTTC.